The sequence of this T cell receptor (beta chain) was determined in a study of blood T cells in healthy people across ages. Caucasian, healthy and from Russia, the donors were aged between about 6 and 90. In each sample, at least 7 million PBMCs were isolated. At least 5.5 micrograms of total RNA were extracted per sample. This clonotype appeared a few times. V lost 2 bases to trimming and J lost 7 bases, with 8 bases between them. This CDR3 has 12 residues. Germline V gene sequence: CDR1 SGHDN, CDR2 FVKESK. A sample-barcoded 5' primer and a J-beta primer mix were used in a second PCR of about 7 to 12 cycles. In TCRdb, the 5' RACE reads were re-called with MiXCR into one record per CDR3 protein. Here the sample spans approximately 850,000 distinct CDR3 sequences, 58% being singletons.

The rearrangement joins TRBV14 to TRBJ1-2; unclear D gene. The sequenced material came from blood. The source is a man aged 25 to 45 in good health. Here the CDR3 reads CASSQFKSGYTF. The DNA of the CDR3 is TGTGCCAGCAGCCAATTTAAAAGTGGCTACACCTTC.